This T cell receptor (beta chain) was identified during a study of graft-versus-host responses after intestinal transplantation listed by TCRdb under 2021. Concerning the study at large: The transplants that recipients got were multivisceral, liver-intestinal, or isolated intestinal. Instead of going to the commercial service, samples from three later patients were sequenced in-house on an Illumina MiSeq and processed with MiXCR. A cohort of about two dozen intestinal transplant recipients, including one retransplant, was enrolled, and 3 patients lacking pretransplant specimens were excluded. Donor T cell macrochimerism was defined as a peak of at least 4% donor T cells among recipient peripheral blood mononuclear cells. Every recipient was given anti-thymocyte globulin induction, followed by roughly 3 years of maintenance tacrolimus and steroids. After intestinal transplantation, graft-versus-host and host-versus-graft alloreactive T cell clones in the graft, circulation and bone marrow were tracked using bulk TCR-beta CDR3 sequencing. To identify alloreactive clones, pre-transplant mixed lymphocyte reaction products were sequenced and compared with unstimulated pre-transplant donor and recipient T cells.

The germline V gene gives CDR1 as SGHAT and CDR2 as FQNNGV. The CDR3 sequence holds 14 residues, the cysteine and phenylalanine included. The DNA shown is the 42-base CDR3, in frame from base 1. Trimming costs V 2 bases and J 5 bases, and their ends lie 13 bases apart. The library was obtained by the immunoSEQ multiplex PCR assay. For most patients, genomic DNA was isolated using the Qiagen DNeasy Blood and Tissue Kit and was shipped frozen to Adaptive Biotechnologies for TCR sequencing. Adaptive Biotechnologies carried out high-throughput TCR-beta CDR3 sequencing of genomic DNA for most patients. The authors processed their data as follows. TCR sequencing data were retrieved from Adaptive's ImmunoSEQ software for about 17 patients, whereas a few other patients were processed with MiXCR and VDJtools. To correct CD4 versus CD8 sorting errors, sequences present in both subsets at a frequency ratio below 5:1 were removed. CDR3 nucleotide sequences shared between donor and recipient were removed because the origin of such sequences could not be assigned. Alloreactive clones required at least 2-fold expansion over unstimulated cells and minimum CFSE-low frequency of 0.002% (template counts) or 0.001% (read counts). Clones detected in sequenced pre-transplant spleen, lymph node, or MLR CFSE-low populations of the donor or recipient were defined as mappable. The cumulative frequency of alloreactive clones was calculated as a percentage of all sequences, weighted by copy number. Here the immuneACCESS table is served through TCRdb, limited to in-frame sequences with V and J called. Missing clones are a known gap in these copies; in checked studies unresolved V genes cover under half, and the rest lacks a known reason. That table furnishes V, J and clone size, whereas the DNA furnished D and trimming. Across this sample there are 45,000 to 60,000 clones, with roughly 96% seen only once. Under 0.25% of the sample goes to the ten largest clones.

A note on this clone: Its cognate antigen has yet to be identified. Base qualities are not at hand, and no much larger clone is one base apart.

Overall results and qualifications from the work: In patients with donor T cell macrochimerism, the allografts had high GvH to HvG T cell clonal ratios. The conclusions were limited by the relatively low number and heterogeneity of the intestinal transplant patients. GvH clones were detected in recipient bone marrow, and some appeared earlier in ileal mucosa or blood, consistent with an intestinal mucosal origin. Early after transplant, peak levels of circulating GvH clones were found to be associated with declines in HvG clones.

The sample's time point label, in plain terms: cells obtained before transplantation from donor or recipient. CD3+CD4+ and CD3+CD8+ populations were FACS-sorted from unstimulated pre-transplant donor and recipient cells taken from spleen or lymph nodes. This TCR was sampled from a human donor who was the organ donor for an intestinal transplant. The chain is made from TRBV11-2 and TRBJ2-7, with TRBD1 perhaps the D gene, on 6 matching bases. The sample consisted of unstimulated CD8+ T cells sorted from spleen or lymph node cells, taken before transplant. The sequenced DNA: TGTGCCAGCAGCTTAACCGGGACAACACACGAGCAGTACTTC. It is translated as CASSLTGTTHEQYF.